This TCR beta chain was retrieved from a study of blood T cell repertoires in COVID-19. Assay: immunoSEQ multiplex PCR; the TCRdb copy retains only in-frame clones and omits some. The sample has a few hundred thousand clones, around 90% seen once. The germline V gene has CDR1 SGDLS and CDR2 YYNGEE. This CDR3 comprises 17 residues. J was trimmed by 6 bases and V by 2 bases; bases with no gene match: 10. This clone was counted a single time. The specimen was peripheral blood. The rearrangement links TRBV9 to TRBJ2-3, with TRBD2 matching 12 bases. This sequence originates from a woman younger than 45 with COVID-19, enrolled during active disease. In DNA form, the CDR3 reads TGTGCCAGCAGCGTGGATGACCTAGCGGGAGGGGGGGATACGCAGTATTTT. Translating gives CASSVDDLAGGGDTQYF. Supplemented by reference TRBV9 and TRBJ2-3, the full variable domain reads DSGVTQTPKHLITATGQRVTLRCSPRSGDLSVYWYQQSLDQGLQFLIQYYNGEERAKGNILERFSAQQFPDLHSELNLSSLELGDSALYFCASSVDDLAGGGDTQYFGPGTRLTVL.